The clone carrying this TCR beta chain was counted only a few times. Its antigen is as yet unknown. Treatment described: roughly 11-day PBMC culture with coronavirus spike peptide pools or control peptides (ViraFEST assay). The unexposed donor gave CD4+ T cells before the COVID-19 pandemic (2011-2018). TCRs were sequenced by ViraFEST after antigen-specific T cells had been expanded with peptide pools. These data are taken from a study of vaccination and CD4 T cells after COVID-19. Study context: A vaccine, either BNT162b2 or mRNA-1273, was given to participants in two doses.

The assay that was used to sequence DNA from cultured CD4+ T cells was the Oncomine TCR Beta short-read assay. One entry per CDR3 protein, called by TCRdb with MiXCR from the PCR reads. The sample has 9,500 to 10,000 distinct CDR3 sequences, about 33% seen once. The CDR3 covers 13 residues. Germline values: CDR1 MRHNA, CDR2 SNTAGT. Trimming shortened V by 0 bases and J by 2 bases, and 4 bases separated the two germline ends. Study-wide results and limits: Post-vaccination, and not before, a median about 90% of reactive clones appeared in convalescent patients.

The clonotype comes from a human donor in good health. The chain is built from TRBV6-4 and TRBJ1-1; unclear D gene. Material for sequencing was CD4+ T cells from blood, cultured in vitro. The CDR3 region has the DNA TGTGCCAGCAGTGACTCTGACAACACTGAAGCTTTCTTT. It codes for CASSDSDNTEAFF.